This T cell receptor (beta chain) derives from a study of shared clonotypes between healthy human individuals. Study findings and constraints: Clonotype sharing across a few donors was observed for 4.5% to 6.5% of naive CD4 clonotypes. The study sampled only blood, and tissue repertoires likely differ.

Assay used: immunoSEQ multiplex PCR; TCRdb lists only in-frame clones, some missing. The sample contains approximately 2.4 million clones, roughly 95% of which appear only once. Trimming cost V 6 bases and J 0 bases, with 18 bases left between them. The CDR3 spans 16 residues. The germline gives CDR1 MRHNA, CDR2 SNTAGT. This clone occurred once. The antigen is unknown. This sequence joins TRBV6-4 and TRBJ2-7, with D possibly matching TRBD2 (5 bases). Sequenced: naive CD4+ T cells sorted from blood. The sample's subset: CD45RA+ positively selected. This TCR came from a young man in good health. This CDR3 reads CASSLLDWRPSYEQYF. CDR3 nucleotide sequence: TGTGCCAGCAGCCTACTAGACTGGCGACCCTCCTACGAGCAGTACTTC.